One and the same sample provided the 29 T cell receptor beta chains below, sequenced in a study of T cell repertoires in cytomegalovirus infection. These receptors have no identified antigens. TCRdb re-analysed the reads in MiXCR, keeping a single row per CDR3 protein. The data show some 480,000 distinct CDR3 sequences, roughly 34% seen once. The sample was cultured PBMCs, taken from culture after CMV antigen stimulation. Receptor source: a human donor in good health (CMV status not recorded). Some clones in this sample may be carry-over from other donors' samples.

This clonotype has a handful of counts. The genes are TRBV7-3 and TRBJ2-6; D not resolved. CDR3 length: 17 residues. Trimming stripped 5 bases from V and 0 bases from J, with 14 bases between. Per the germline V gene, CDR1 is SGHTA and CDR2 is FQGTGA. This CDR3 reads CASSPPALSSGANVLTF. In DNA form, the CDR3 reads TGTGCCAGCAGCCCTCCTGCACTGAGCTCTGGGGCCAACGTCCTGACTTTC.

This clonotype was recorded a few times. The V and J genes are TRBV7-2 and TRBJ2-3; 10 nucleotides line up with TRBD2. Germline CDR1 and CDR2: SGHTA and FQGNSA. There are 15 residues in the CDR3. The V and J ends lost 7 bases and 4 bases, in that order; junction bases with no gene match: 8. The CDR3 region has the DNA TGTGCCAGCAAGTGGACTAGCGGATACTCAGATACGCAGTATTTT. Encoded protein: CASKWTSGYSDTQYF.

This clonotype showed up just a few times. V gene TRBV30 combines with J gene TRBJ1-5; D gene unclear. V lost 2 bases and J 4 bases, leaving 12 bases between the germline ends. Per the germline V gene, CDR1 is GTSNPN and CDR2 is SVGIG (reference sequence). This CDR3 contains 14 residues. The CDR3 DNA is TGTGCCTGGAGTCCGAGCGGCTTTAATCAGCCCCAGCATTTT. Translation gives CAWSPSGFNQPQHF. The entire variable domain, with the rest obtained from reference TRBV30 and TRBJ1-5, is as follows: SQTIHQWPATLVQPVGSPLSLECTVEGTSNPNLYWYRQAAGRGLQLLFYSVGIGQISSEVPQNLSASRPQDRQFILSSKKLLLSDSGFYLCAWSPSGFNQPQHFGDGTRLSIL.

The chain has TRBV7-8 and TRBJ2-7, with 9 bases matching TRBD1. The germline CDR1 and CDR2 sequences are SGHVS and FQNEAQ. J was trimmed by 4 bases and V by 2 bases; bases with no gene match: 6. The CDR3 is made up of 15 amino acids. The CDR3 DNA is TGTGCCAGCAGCTTACGTCGGGACAGGGTATACGAGCAGTACGTC. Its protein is CASSLRRDRVYEQYV.

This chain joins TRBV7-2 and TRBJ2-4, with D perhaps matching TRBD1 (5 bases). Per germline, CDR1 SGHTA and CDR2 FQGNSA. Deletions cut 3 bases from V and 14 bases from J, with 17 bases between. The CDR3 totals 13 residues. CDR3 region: CASSLGRDALEYF. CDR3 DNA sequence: TGTGCCAGCAGCTTGGGCAGGGATGCGTTAGAGTACTTC.

The DNA of the CDR3 is TGTGCCAGCAGTCTCACAGGGGAACGGCAGCCCCAGCATTTT. Its protein product is CASSLTGERQPQHF. The chain links TRBV28 to TRBJ1-5; TRBD1 matches 7 bases. V dropped 5 bases and J dropped 7; count of bases not matched to a gene: 8. Germline CDR1 reads MDHEN; CDR2 reads SYDVKM. CDR3 length: 14 amino acids.

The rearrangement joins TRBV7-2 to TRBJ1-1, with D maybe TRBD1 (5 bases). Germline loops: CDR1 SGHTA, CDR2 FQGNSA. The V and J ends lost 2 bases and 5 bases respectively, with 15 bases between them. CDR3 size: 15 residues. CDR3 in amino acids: CASSLSSSGGTEAFF. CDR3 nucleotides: TGTGCCAGCAGCTTATCGTCTTCGGGGGGGACTGAAGCTTTCTTT. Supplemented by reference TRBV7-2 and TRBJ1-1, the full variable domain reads GAGVSQSPSNKVTEKGKDVELRCDPISGHTALYWYRQSLGQGLEFLIYFQGNSAPDKSGLPSDRFSAERTGGSVSTLTIQRTQQEDSAVYLCASSLSSSGGTEAFFGQGTRLTVV.

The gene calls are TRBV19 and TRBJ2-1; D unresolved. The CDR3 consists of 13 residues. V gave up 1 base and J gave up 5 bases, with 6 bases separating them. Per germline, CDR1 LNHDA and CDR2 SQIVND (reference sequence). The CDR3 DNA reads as TGTGCCAGTAGTATAGGTCTACACAATGAGCAGTTCTTC. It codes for CASSIGLHNEQFF. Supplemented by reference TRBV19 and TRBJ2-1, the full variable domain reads DGGITQSPKYLFRKEGQNVTLSCEQNLNHDAMYWYRQDPGQGLRLIYYSQIVNDFQKGDIAEGYSVSREKKESFPLTVTSAQKNPTAFYLCASSIGLHNEQFFGPGTRLTVL.

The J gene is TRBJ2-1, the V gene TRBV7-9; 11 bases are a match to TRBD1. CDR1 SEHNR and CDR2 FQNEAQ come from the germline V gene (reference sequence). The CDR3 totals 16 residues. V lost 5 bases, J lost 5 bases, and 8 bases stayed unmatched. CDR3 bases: TGTGCCAGCAGCCAACCTCCGGGACAGGGGGACAATGAGCAGTTCTTC. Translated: CASSQPPGQGDNEQFF.

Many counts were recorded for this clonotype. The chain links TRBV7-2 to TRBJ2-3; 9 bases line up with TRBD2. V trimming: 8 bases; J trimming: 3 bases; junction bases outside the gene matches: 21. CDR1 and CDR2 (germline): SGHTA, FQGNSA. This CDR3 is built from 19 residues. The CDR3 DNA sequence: TGTGCCAGCCTCCTTACTCCAGCGGGAGGAGAGGGGAGGACAGATACGCAGTATTTT. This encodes CASLLTPAGGEGRTDTQYF.

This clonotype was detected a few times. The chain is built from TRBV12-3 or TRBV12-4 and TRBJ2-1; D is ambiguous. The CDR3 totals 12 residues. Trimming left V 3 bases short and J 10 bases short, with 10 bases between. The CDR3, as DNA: TGTGCCAGCAGTTTGATACTCCACGAGCAGTTCTTC. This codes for CASSLILHEQFF.

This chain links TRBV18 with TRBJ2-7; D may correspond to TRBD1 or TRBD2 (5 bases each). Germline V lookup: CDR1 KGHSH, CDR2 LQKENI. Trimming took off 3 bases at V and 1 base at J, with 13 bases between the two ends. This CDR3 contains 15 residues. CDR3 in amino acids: CASSPGDRLSYEQYF. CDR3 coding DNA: TGTGCCAGCTCACCGGGGGACCGCCTGTCCTACGAGCAGTACTTC.

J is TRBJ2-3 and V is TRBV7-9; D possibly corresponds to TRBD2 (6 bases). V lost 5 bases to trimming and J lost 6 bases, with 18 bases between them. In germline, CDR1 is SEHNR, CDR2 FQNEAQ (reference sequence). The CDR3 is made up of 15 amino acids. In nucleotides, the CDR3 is TGTGCCAGCAGCCTCTCGGGAGATCGATTGGATACGCAGTATTTT. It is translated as CASSLSGDRLDTQYF.

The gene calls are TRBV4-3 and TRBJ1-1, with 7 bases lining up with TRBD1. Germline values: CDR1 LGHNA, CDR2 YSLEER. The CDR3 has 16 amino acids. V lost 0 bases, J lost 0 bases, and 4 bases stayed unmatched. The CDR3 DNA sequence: TGCGCCAGCAGCCAAGAGGGGGGACAGATGAACACTGAAGCTTTCTTT. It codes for CASSQEGGQMNTEAFF.

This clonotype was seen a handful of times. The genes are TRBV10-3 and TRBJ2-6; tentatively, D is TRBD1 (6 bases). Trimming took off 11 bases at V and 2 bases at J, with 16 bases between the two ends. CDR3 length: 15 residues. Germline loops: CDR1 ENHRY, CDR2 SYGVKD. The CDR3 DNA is TGTGCCTCCCAGGGGACCAGCCCTGGGGCCAACGTCCTGACTTTC. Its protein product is CASQGTSPGANVLTF.

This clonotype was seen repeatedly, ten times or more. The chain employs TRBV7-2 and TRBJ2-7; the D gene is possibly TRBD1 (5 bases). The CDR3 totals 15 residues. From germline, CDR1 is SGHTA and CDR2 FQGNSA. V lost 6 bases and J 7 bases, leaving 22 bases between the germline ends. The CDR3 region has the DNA TGTGCCAGCAGTCCCCCAGGGTCTCTCCCTTTAGAGCAGTACTTC. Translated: CASSPPGSLPLEQYF.

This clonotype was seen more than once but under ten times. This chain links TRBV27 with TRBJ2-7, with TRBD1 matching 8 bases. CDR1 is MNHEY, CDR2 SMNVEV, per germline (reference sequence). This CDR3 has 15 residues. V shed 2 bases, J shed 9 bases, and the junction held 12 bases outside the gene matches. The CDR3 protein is CASSLRRQGMGGQYF. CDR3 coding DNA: TGTGCCAGCAGTTTACGGAGACAGGGGATGGGCGGGCAGTACTTC.

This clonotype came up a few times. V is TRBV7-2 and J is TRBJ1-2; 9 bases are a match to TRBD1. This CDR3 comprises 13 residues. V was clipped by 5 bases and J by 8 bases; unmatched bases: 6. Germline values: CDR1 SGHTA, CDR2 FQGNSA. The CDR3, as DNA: TGTGCCAGCAGCCTGGGACAGGGCTTCGGCTACACCTTC. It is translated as CASSLGQGFGYTF.

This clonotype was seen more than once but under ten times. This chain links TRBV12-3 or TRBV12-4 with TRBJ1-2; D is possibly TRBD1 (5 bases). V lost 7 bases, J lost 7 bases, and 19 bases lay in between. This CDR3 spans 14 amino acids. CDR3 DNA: TGTGCCAGCACCCTAGGGGTCCTGGGCGGTGGCTACACCTTC. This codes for CASTLGVLGGGYTF.

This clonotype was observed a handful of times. CDR3 region: CASSLGTGTSRTDTQYF. The CDR3 DNA sequence: TGTGCCAGCAGCTTAGGGACCGGGACTAGCCGCACAGATACGCAGTATTTT. The rearrangement uses TRBV7-6 and TRBJ2-3, with 9 bases matching TRBD2. This CDR3 has 17 amino acids. In germline, CDR1 is SGHVS, CDR2 FNYEAQ. V lost 1 base to trimming and J lost 1 base; unmatched junction nucleotides: 6.

This chain's CDR3 is CSVESVKGNYGYTF. CDR3 nucleotide sequence: TGCAGCGTTGAATCGGTGAAAGGGAACTATGGCTACACCTTC. The chain couples TRBV29-1 to TRBJ1-2; D not resolved. This CDR3 comprises 14 residues. In germline, CDR1 is SQVTM, CDR2 ANQGSEA. Trimming cost V 2 bases and J 2 bases, with 12 bases left between them. The full variable domain, completed using reference TRBV29-1 and TRBJ1-2, is SAVISQKPSRDICQRGTSLTIQCQVDSQVTMMFWYRQQPGQSLTLIATANQGSEATYESGFVIDKFPISRPNLTFSTLTVSNMSPEDSSIYLCSVESVKGNYGYTFGSGTRLTVV.

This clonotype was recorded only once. The CDR3 sequence is CASSPGPLSTGELFF. For the CDR3, the DNA is TGCGCCAGCAGCCCCGGGCCACTGAGCACCGGGGAGCTGTTTTTT. This chain joins TRBV4-1 and TRBJ2-2; D is unclear. The CDR3 has 15 residues. The ends were cut back, 4 bases at V and 4 bases at J, with 13 bases in the middle. Germline V gene lookup returns CDR1 MGHRA and CDR2 YSYEKL.

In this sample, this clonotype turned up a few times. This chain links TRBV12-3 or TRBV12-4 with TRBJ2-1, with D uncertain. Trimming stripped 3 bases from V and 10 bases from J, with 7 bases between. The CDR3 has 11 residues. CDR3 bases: TGTGCCAGCAGTTTTACTCGCGAGCAGTTCTTC. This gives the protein CASSFTREQFF.

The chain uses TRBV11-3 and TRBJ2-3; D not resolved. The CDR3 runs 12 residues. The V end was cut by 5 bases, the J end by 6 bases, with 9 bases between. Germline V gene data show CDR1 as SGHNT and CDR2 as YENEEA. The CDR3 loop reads CASSENEDTQYF. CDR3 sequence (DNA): TGTGCCAGCAGCGAGAATGAGGATACGCAGTATTTT.

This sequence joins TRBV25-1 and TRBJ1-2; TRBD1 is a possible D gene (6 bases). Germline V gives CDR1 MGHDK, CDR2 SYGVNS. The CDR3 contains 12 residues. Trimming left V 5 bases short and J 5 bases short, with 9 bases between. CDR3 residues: CASSNQGYGYTF. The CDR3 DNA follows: TGTGCCAGCAGTAATCAGGGGTATGGCTACACCTTC.

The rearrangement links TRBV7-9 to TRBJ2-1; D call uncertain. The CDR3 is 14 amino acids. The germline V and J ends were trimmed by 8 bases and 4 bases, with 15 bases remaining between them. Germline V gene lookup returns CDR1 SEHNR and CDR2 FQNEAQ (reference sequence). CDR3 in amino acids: CASYIQAGYNEQFF. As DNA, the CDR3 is TGTGCCAGCTATATCCAGGCAGGATACAATGAGCAGTTCTTC.

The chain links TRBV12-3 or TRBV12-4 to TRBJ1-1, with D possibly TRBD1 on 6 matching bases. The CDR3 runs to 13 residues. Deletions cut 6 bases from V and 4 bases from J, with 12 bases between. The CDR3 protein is CASRGGGGTEAFF. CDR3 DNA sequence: TGTGCCAGCAGGGGGGGAGGGGGCACTGAAGCTTTCTTT.

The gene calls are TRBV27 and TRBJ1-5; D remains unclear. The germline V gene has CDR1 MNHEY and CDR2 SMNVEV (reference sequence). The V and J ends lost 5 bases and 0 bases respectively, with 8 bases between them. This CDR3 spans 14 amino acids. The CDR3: CASSRHPSNQPQHF. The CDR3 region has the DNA TGTGCCAGCAGTCGTCACCCTAGCAATCAGCCCCAGCATTTT.

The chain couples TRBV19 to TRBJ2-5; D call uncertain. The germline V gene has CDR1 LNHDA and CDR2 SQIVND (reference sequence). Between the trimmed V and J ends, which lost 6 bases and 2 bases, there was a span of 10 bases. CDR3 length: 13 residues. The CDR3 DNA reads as TGTGCCAGTAGAAATGTGGGACAAGAGACCCAGTACTTC. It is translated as CASRNVGQETQYF.